This T cell receptor beta chain is drawn from a study of identical twins. Regarding the study as a whole: Out-of-frame beta chain sequences displayed weaker excess sharing between twins. One should note that invariant MAIT and iNKT cells could partly confound zero-insertion analyses. Without tracking the same donors, conclusions rested on cross-sectional statistical analysis.

Each donor was a healthy Caucasian. Details on this clonotype: Its antigen is currently unknown.

TCRdb reanalysed the 5' RACE reads using MiXCR and keeps one entry per CDR3 protein. The repertoire has 1.5 million to 2 million distinct CDR3 sequences, more than 30% of them found once; the top ten carry around 0.25%. Germline lookup yields CDR1 SGHTA and CDR2 FQGNSA. J lost 4 bases, V lost 1 base, and 11 bases had no gene match. The CDR3 length is 18 residues. J is TRBJ2-1 and V is TRBV7-2; 9 positions match TRBD2. Material: cord blood. The TCR was taken from a newborn girl in good health. The CDR3 region is CASSLGVAGGPPYNEQFF. The CDR3 DNA is TGTGCCAGCAGCTTAGGGGTTGCGGGAGGGCCCCCGTACAATGAGCAGTTCTTC.